This T cell receptor (beta chain) was obtained from a study of CD8+CD57+ T cells in acquired aplastic anemia. This clonotype was counted a single time. CD8+CD57+ cell expansion had been shown by flow cytometry in patients chosen for sequencing. The template used for profiling TCR beta VDJ and CDR3 was genomic DNA. In TCRdb, the reads were re-called with MiXCR into one record per CDR3 protein. Among 75,000 to 100,000 distinct CDR3 sequences listed, roughly 70% were seen once. In germline, CDR1 is SGHTA, CDR2 FQGNSA. The CDR3 runs 14 residues. After removal of 1 base from V and 6 bases from J, the junction contained 5 bases not matched to a gene.

The TCR was taken from a human donor with aplastic anemia. Sequencing was performed on sorted CD4+, CD8+, or CD8+CD57+ T cells (not recorded which) from PBMCs. The chain couples TRBV7-2 to TRBJ2-5; the match to TRBD1 covers 7 bases. For the CDR3, the DNA is TGTGCCAGCAGCTTAGGAAGGACAGGAAAGACCCAGTACTTC. Amino acids: CASSLGRTGKTQYF.